The 2 T cell receptor beta chains below were found in one sample sequenced in a study of OX40 agonist ivuxolimab in advanced cancers. The protocol was immunoSEQ multiplex PCR, while the TCRdb copy is restricted to in-frame clones and leaves out a portion. Of approximately 84,000 clones listed, about 91% are singletons. Sequenced here: CD4+ or CD8+ T cells sorted from blood, sampled in a trial of the OX40 agonist ivuxolimab. The receptors here all came from an adult with an advanced solid tumor such as melanoma, head and neck, liver or kidney cancer.

A single count supports this clone. The gene calls are TRBV5-6 and TRBJ1-2; the D gene is possibly TRBD1 (5 bases). The germline V gene has CDR1 SGHDT and CDR2 YYEEEE. Trimming cost V 2 bases and J 6 bases, with 11 bases left between them. This CDR3 spans 13 amino acids. CDR3 amino acids: CASSLVGQDGYTF. In DNA form, the CDR3 reads TGTGCCAGCAGCTTAGTGGGGCAGGATGGCTACACCTTC.

The genes are TRBV15 and TRBJ2-3; tentatively, D is TRBD2 (5 bases). The V gene lost 9 bases and the J gene lost 6 bases, with 13 bases spanning the gap. Per the germline V gene, CDR1 is LNHNV and CDR2 is YYDKDF (reference sequence). This CDR3 is 12 amino acids long. CDR3 nucleotide sequence: TGTGCCACTGCTCGGGGTGCGGATACGCAGTATTTT. It yields the protein CATARGADTQYF.